Included here is one TCR beta chain sequence, with context. What it recognizes is unknown. These data are taken from a study of OX40 agonist ivuxolimab in advanced cancers. Background on the study: Prior checkpoint blockade (anti-PD-1, anti-PD-L1 or anti-CTLA-4) was permitted; 35% to 50% had it. Whole-study results and caveats: Clonal expansion in partial responders at 0.1-3.0 mg/kg ranked among the lowest. By week 6 at 0.1 to 3.0 mg/kg, blood CD4+ and CD8+ T cells had expanded clonally.

The protocol was immunoSEQ multiplex PCR, while the TCRdb copy is restricted to in-frame clones and leaves out a portion. Of some 74,000 clones in the sample, about 83% are singletons; the top ten hold 5.5% to 8%. Researchers took blood at baseline, on cycle 4 day 1, and on cycle 7 day 1. This sequence originates from an adult with an advanced solid tumor such as melanoma, head and neck, liver or kidney cancer. The sequencing used CD4+ or CD8+ T cells sorted from blood, collected in a trial of the OX40 agonist ivuxolimab.

The CDR3 region is CASSEQGRGGNTIYF. In DNA, the CDR3 is TGTGCCAGCAGTGAACAGGGCAGGGGAGGAAACACCATATATTTT. The chain couples TRBV2 to TRBJ1-3, with D possibly being TRBD1 (6 bases). This CDR3 has 15 amino acids. V lost 2 bases, J lost 4 bases, and 12 bases lay in between. Germline CDR1 SNHLY, CDR2 FYNNEI.